Listed here are 21 T cell receptor beta chains from one sample, sequenced in a study of cytomegalovirus exposure and HLA in healthy donors. The PCR had 60 Vbeta and 13 Jbeta primers. The assay was immunoSEQ multiplex PCR, and TCRdb's table has in-frame clones only and misses some. In the table there are over 90,000 clones, around 73% of which are singletons. The sequenced sample was PBMCs. These receptors were obtained from a man in his forties in good health and CMV-seronegative.

This chain links TRBV6-1 with TRBJ2-7; 7 nucleotides match TRBD2. Germline CDR1 MNHNS, CDR2 SASEGT. J gave up 3 bases and V 7 bases, and 12 bases lay outside the gene matches. CDR3 length: 15 amino acids. CDR3 in DNA: TGTGCCAGCAACGAGCCAGGGAGGGCAAACTACGAGCAGTACTTC. Its protein is CASNEPGRANYEQYF.

The chain is built from TRBV11-2 and TRBJ2-1; no clear D. Trimming stripped 0 bases from V and 8 bases from J, with 11 bases between. Germline V lookup: CDR1 SGHAT, CDR2 FQNNGV. The CDR3 length is 14 residues. CDR3: CASSLEARLYEQFF. CDR3 in DNA: TGTGCCAGCAGCTTAGAGGCGAGGTTGTATGAGCAGTTCTTC.

The V and J genes are TRBV5-1 and TRBJ1-3, with TRBD1 matching 10 bases. The junction had 4 bases not matched to a gene; V was cut back by 1 base and J by 3 bases. CDR1 and CDR2 from the germline V gene are SGHRS and YFSETQ. CDR3 size: 16 residues. CDR3: CASSLSGTGVGNTIYF. As DNA, the CDR3 is TGCGCCAGCAGCTTGTCCGGGACAGGGGTTGGAAACACCATATATTTT.

V and J are TRBV5-4 and TRBJ1-1; 7 nucleotides match TRBD1. CDR1 is SGHNT, CDR2 YYREEE, per germline (reference sequence). The CDR3 extends over 14 amino acids. Trimming cost V 1 base and J 1 base; bases outside gene matches: 1. The CDR3 spells CASSLWTGNTEAFF. The CDR3, as DNA: TGTGCCAGCAGCTTGTGGACAGGGAACACTGAAGCTTTCTTT.

The V call is TRBV7-6, the J call TRBJ1-2, with D maybe TRBD1 (5 bases). The CDR3 is 15 residues long. The V and J ends lost 3 bases and 4 bases respectively, with 15 bases between them. CDR1 and CDR2 from the germline V gene are SGHVS and FNYEAQ. The CDR3 spells CASSFFLSGSYGYTF. For the CDR3, the DNA is TGTGCCAGCAGCTTTTTTCTTTCAGGGTCCTATGGCTACACCTTC.

The rearrangement joins TRBV25-1 to TRBJ2-7; tentatively, D is TRBD2 (6 bases). CDR3 length: 14 residues. V gave up 5 bases and J gave up 3 bases, with 14 bases separating them. The germline gives CDR1 MGHDK, CDR2 SYGVNS. DNA for the CDR3: TGTGCCAGCAGTCGCTCCGGGACTGGCTACGAGCAGTACTTC. Amino acids: CASSRSGTGYEQYF.

The rearrangement uses TRBV28 and TRBJ2-7, with D uncertain. Trimming took off 0 bases at V and 3 bases at J, with 3 bases between the two ends. Germline V gives CDR1 MDHEN, CDR2 SYDVKM. The CDR3 has 12 residues. The CDR3 region is CASSLWSYEQYF. DNA of the CDR3: TGTGCCAGCAGTTTATGGAGCTACGAGCAGTACTTC. The complete variable domain, with remaining parts taken from reference TRBV28 and TRBJ2-7, reads DVKVTQSSRYLVKRTGEKVFLECVQDMDHENMFWYRQDPGLGLRLIYFSYDVKMKEKGDIPEGYSVSREKKERFSLILESASTNQTSMYLCASSLWSYEQYFGPGTRLTVT.

The chain links TRBV6-5 to TRBJ1-1; weak D call: TRBD1 (6 bases). The V and J ends lost 0 bases and 0 bases respectively, with 11 bases between them. This CDR3 has 16 residues. Germline CDR1 MNHEY, CDR2 SVGAGI. The DNA of the CDR3 is TGTGCCAGCAGTTACTCTTCAGGGGTCATGAACACTGAAGCTTTCTTT. Amino acid sequence: CASSYSSGVMNTEAFF.

The chain recombines TRBV18 with TRBJ2-5; D call uncertain. CDR1 KGHSH and CDR2 LQKENI come from the germline V gene. With 10 bases removed from V and 5 bases from J, the gap between germline ends came to 11 bases. The CDR3 sequence is 11 residues long. CDR3 in DNA: TGTGCCACCCAAGCTCGGGAGACCCAGTACTTC. Its protein is CATQARETQYF. Full variable domain (outside the CDR3, taken from reference TRBV18 and TRBJ2-5): NAGVMQNPRHLVRRRGQEARLRCSPMKGHSHVYWYRQLPEEGLKFMVYLQKENIIDESGMPKERFSAEFPKEGPSILRIQQVVRGDSAAYFCATQARETQYFGPGTRLLVL.

CDR3 DNA: TGTGCCAGCAGTAACCCAGGGGGCGGAGGCTATGGCTACACCTTC. It codes for CASSNPGGGGYGYTF. This chain links TRBV2 with TRBJ1-2, with 8 bases that match TRBD1. CDR3 size: 15 residues. The germline gives CDR1 SNHLY, CDR2 FYNNEI. Losses at the gene ends were 5 bases for V and 4 bases for J; bases not matched to a gene: 9.

The chain couples TRBV4-2 to TRBJ1-4, with TRBD1 identical over 11 bases. The CDR3 totals 16 residues. Germline V gene sequence: CDR1 LGHNA, CDR2 YNFKEQ. V dropped 5 bases and J dropped 9; count of bases not matched to a gene: 11. Here the CDR3 DNA reads TGTGCCAGCAGCGCAAACCATGGGACAGGGGGAAAAAAACTGTTTTTT. This encodes CASSANHGTGGKKLFF.

The gene calls are TRBV7-3 and TRBJ2-2, with a weak D call TRBD2 (6 bases). Trimming left V 5 bases short and J 4 bases short, with 17 bases between. The V gene's germline CDR1 is SGHTA and CDR2 FQGTGA. The CDR3 has 16 residues. The CDR3, as DNA: TGTGCCAGCAGCCGCCGAGCTAGCGTTGGCACCGGGGAGCTGTTTTTT. Its translation is CASSRRASVGTGELFF.

The chain recombines TRBV5-1 with TRBJ1-2, with 8 bases fitting TRBD1. Trimming took 1 base from V and 10 from J; bases not matched to a gene: 9. The CDR3 has 14 residues. Germline values: CDR1 SGHRS, CDR2 YFSETQ. The CDR3 loop reads CASSLQGALEAYTF. CDR3 in DNA: TGCGCCAGCAGCTTGCAGGGGGCGCTTGAGGCCTACACCTTC.

The chain recombines TRBV2 with TRBJ1-6; 11 bases line up with TRBD1. V lost 6 bases and J lost 11; bases outside the gene matches: 12. This CDR3 is built from 16 residues. Per germline, CDR1 SNHLY and CDR2 FYNNEI. CDR3 sequence reads: CASSTTRDRGRAPLHF. CDR3 DNA: TGTGCCAGCAGCACTACGCGGGACAGGGGGAGGGCACCCCTCCACTTT.

This chain joins TRBV19 and TRBJ1-2, with a possible D match to TRBD1 (6 bases). The CDR3 is 14 amino acids. Germline assignment: CDR1 LNHDA and CDR2 SQIVND (reference sequence). The ends were cut back, 2 bases at V and 2 bases at J, with 9 bases in the middle. DNA of the CDR3: TGTGCCAGTAGTATATATGGACAGAACTATGGCTACACCTTC. Translating it yields CASSIYGQNYGYTF.

In this sample, this clone turned up a few times. CDR3 nucleotides: TGCGCCAGCAGCCAAGACGCTACAGGGTTTTCACCCCTCCACTTT. It translates to CASSQDATGFSPLHF. V usage is TRBV4-1 and J usage is TRBJ1-6, with D perhaps matching TRBD1 (6 bases). Per the germline V gene, CDR1 is MGHRA and CDR2 is YSYEKL. V was clipped by 0 bases and J by 9 bases, with 12 bases between them. The CDR3 contains 15 residues.

This chain joins TRBV4-2 and TRBJ2-5, with 8 bases lining up with TRBD2. The CDR3 is 18 residues long. V was clipped by 0 bases and J by 2 bases; unmatched bases: 11. CDR1 is LGHNA, CDR2 YNFKEQ, per germline. The CDR3 sequence: CASSQDNGVGGEQETQYF. As DNA, the CDR3 is TGTGCCAGCAGCCAAGATAATGGGGTCGGGGGGGAACAAGAGACCCAGTACTTC.

This chain links TRBV7-2 with TRBJ1-4; D possibly corresponds to TRBD1 (5 bases). V lost 1 base, J lost 8 bases, and 14 bases lay in between. This CDR3 spans 15 amino acids. Germline CDR1 SGHTA, CDR2 FQGNSA. CDR3 sequence: CASSLVQGSKEKLFF. CDR3 DNA: TGTGCCAGCAGCTTAGTTCAGGGCTCGAAGGAAAAACTGTTTTTT.

This clone appeared once. The CDR3 sequence: CASSTHQPQHF. In DNA form, the CDR3 reads TGTGCCAGCAGTACTCATCAGCCCCAGCATTTT. The genes are TRBV27 and TRBJ1-5; no firm D call. Between the trimmed V and J ends, which lost 5 bases and 5 bases, there was a span of 4 bases. This CDR3 spans 11 amino acids. CDR1 and CDR2 from the germline V gene are MNHEY and SMNVEV (reference sequence).

The rearrangement uses TRBV5-1 and TRBJ1-1; D unclear. The CDR3 is made up of 15 amino acids. Trimming took off 4 bases at V and 4 bases at J, with 17 bases between the two ends. In germline, CDR1 is SGHRS, CDR2 YFSETQ. CDR3 loop: CASSPGWLRFTEAFF. The CDR3 DNA is TGCGCCAGCAGCCCCGGCTGGTTGAGGTTCACTGAAGCTTTCTTT.

This clone was seen only a few times. The gene calls are TRBV4-2 and TRBJ2-3; TRBD2 matches at 8 bases. CDR3 length: 16 amino acids. V dropped 4 bases and J dropped 6; count of bases not matched to a gene: 12. The V gene's germline CDR1 is LGHNA and CDR2 YNFKEQ. In nucleotides, the CDR3 is TGTGCCAGCAGCCTATCCCTCGGGGGGGGCGGCGATACGCAGTATTTT. Residues: CASSLSLGGGGDTQYF.